The 29 T cell receptor beta chains below all came from one sample that was sequenced in a study of cytomegalovirus exposure and HLA in healthy donors. A multiplex PCR was run with 60 Vbeta primers and 13 Jbeta primers. Profiling relied on immunoSEQ multiplex PCR, and the TCRdb table lists in-frame clones only, not all of them. The top ten hold 2.5% to 3% of the sample, which has 130,000 or so clones, around 84% seen once. Source material: PBMCs. Receptor source: a woman aged 18-30 years in good health and CMV-seropositive.

V is TRBV11-2 and J is TRBJ1-1; 8 bases align to TRBD1. The junction had 5 bases not matched to a gene; V was cut back by 5 bases and J by 3 bases. The germline V gene encodes CDR1 SGHAT and CDR2 FQNNGV. The CDR3 consists of 14 residues. CDR3 protein: CASSAGTGDTEAFF. The CDR3 DNA sequence: TGTGCCAGCAGCGCCGGGACAGGAGACACTGAAGCTTTCTTT.

The genes are TRBV30 and TRBJ1-2, with a possible D match to TRBD1 (6 bases). Trimming removed 3 bases at V and 3 bases at J, with 11 bases between. The CDR3 covers 13 residues. The germline gives CDR1 GTSNPN, CDR2 SVGIG (reference sequence). CDR3 in amino acids: CAWRTGLDYGYTF. CDR3 in DNA: TGTGCCTGGAGAACAGGGCTTGACTATGGCTACACCTTC.

The chain couples TRBV28 to TRBJ2-5; TRBD2 matches at 10 bases. The CDR3 is 14 residues long. Germline values: CDR1 MDHEN, CDR2 SYDVKM. The ends lost 6 bases at V and 0 bases at J; junction bases unmatched: 1. In nucleotides, the CDR3 is TGTGCCAGCAGCGGACTAGCGGACCAAGAGACCCAGTACTTC. It encodes CASSGLADQETQYF.

V gene TRBV2 combines with J gene TRBJ2-5, with D perhaps TRBD2 (5 bases). V gave up 4 bases and J gave up 0 bases, with 15 bases separating them. Germline lookup yields CDR1 SNHLY and CDR2 FYNNEI. The CDR3 contains 16 residues. The CDR3 loop reads CASSGGTGGNQETQYF. As DNA, the CDR3 is TGTGCCAGCAGTGGAGGAACCGGAGGTAACCAAGAGACCCAGTACTTC.

The chain links TRBV7-9 to TRBJ2-2, with no clear D. Germline V gene data show CDR1 as SEHNR and CDR2 as FQNEAQ (reference sequence). Trimming took off 0 bases at V and 6 bases at J, with 5 bases between the two ends. The CDR3 is made up of 13 amino acids. CDR3 bases: TGTGCCAGCAGCTTAGCAGCTTCCGGGGAGCTGTTTTTT. Protein product: CASSLAASGELFF.

The chain combines TRBV7-8 with TRBJ1-1; the D is unclear. The germline CDR1 and CDR2 sequences are SGHVS and FQNEAQ. The CDR3 totals 14 residues. V was shortened by 5 bases and J by 4 bases, with 14 bases between the two germline ends. The CDR3 is CASSPREPGTEAFF. The CDR3 nucleotides are TGTGCCAGCAGCCCTCGGGAGCCCGGCACTGAAGCTTTCTTT. Full variable domain (outside the CDR3, taken from reference TRBV7-8 and TRBJ1-1): GAGVSQSPRYKVAKRGQDVALRCDPISGHVSLFWYQQALGQGPEFLTYFQNEAQLDKSGLPSDRFFAERPEGSVSTLKIQRTQQEDSAVYLCASSPREPGTEAFFGQGTRLTVV.

The genes are TRBV2 and TRBJ2-1; possibly TRBD1 for D (6 bases). This CDR3 spans 15 amino acids. CDR1 is SNHLY and CDR2 is FYNNEI in the germline V gene. Trimming took 6 bases from V and 6 from J, leaving 18 bases between them. The CDR3 nucleotides read TGTGCCAGCAGACGTACAGGGAAGAATGGCAATGAGCAGTTCTTC. This gives the protein CASRRTGKNGNEQFF.

The V and J genes are TRBV7-6 and TRBJ2-7, with D possibly being TRBD2 (7 bases). V was clipped by 2 bases and J by 4 bases, with 15 bases between them. The CDR3 runs to 15 residues. Germline CDR1 and CDR2: SGHVS and FNYEAQ. CDR3 DNA sequence: TGTGCCAGCAGCTTAAGAGTGGGGGGGCCTTACGAGCAGTACTTC. This codes for CASSLRVGGPYEQYF.

The J gene is TRBJ2-7, the V gene TRBV7-9, with 9 bases fitting TRBD1. Germline V gene data show CDR1 as SEHNR and CDR2 as FQNEAQ (reference sequence). V was pared by 7 bases and J by 2 bases, with 3 bases of the junction left unmatched. The CDR3 length is 13 residues. CDR3 residues: CASTRDRAYEQYF. Here the CDR3 DNA reads TGTGCCAGCACCCGGGACAGGGCCTACGAGCAGTACTTC.

The V gene is TRBV30, the J gene TRBJ1-5; D unresolved. This CDR3 spans 14 amino acids. Germline loops: CDR1 GTSNPN, CDR2 SVGIG (reference sequence). V shed 2 bases and J shed 0 bases, with 8 bases lying between them. The DNA for the CDR3 is TGTGCCTGGAGTCCGGGTTATAGCAATCAGCCCCAGCATTTT. This codes for CAWSPGYSNQPQHF.

The chain links TRBV9 to TRBJ2-3, with TRBD1 as a possible D gene (6 bases). The CDR3 is made up of 17 amino acids. Germline V gene lookup returns CDR1 SGDLS and CDR2 YYNGEE. The V end was cut by 0 bases, the J end by 5 bases, with 19 bases between. The CDR3 here is CASSVAQGLDIGDTQYF. Here the CDR3 DNA reads TGTGCCAGCAGCGTAGCCCAGGGGCTGGACATAGGAGATACGCAGTATTTT.

This clone appeared a single time. This chain uses TRBV28 with TRBJ1-1; D may be TRBD1 (5 bases). The germline V gene has CDR1 MDHEN and CDR2 SYDVKM. V lost 6 bases and J 2 bases, leaving 10 bases between the germline ends. This CDR3 has 13 residues. In DNA form, the CDR3 reads TGTGCCAGCAGATATCAGGGTAACACTGAAGCTTTCTTT. It is translated as CASRYQGNTEAFF.

This clone was counted once. The rearrangement links TRBV30 to TRBJ1-5, with D hard to call. CDR3 size: 13 residues. The germline gives CDR1 GTSNPN, CDR2 SVGIG (reference sequence). Deletions cut 7 bases from V and 2 bases from J, with 12 bases between. The CDR3, as DNA: TGTGCCTTGGCGATTCAGGGCAATCAGCCCCAGCATTTT. As protein: CALAIQGNQPQHF.

The gene calls are TRBV27 and TRBJ2-1; 11 positions match TRBD2. The germline V gene has CDR1 MNHEY and CDR2 SMNVEV (reference sequence). Trimming cost V 7 bases and J 7 bases; bases outside gene matches: 9. This CDR3 region has 15 residues. CDR3 amino acids: CASTFSGGARNEQFF. The CDR3 DNA sequence: TGTGCCAGCACATTTAGCGGGGGGGCTAGGAATGAGCAGTTCTTC.

A note on this clone: An end of the junction differs from the germline gene, which may be a read error. V gene TRBV6-6 combines with J gene TRBJ2-2; 11 positions match TRBD1. The CDR3 sequence is 15 residues long. Per the germline V gene, CDR1 is MNHNY and CDR2 is SVGAGI (reference sequence). The CDR3 DNA is TGTGCCGGCAGGGGGGGGACAGGGGGCACCGGGGAGCTGTTTTTT. Its protein is CAGRGGTGGTGELFF.

The V call is TRBV6-5, the J call TRBJ1-6; maybe TRBD1 (5 bases). Deletions cut 7 bases from V and 7 bases from J, with 14 bases between. Germline-derived CDR1 and CDR2 are MNHEY and SVGAGI. The CDR3 is 14 amino acids. CDR3 amino acids: CASILRVGNSPLHF. The DNA of the CDR3 is TGTGCCAGCATTCTCAGGGTTGGGAATTCACCCCTCCACTTT.

This clone came up a few times. CDR3 in DNA: TGCAGCGTCTCGGACAGGCAGGGCGAAAAACTGTTTTTT. This encodes CSVSDRQGEKLFF. This chain uses TRBV29-1 with TRBJ1-4; the match to TRBD1 covers 7 bases. This CDR3 is built from 13 residues. CDR1 SQVTM and CDR2 ANQGSEA come from the germline V gene. Trimming at V came to 6 bases and at J to 8 bases, leaving 9 bases not matched to a gene.

This chain connects TRBV7-9 to TRBJ2-7, with 13 bases identical to TRBD2. The junction had 5 bases not matched to a gene; V was cut back by 7 bases and J by 11 bases. CDR1 is SEHNR, CDR2 FQNEAQ, per germline (reference sequence). This CDR3 is built from 12 residues. CDR3 amino acids: CASTAGLAGKYF. In nucleotides, the CDR3 is TGTGCCAGCACCGCGGGACTAGCGGGGAAGTACTTC.

This sequence joins TRBV28 and TRBJ1-5; 9 bases map to TRBD1. Trimming removed 5 bases from V and 2 bases from J; junction bases left unmatched: 7. The germline CDR1 and CDR2 sequences are MDHEN and SYDVKM. This CDR3 has 16 residues. CDR3 nucleotides: TGTGCCAGCAGTATTGTACGGGACAGGGGCAATCAGCCCCAGCATTTT. Protein product: CASSIVRDRGNQPQHF.

This clone was seen once. V is TRBV6-5 and J is TRBJ1-1, with 7 bases identical to TRBD1. This CDR3 has 14 amino acids. Germline V lookup: CDR1 MNHEY, CDR2 SVGAGI. Germline trimming cut 0 bases from V and 6 bases from J; bases unmatched to any gene: 4. For the CDR3, the DNA is TGTGCCAGCAGTTACTCGACAGGGAGGCCTGAAGCTTTCTTT. Protein product: CASSYSTGRPEAFF.

The CDR3 sequence: CASSLPPPGQDHNEQFF. CDR3 DNA sequence: TGTGCCAGCAGTTTACCACCCCCGGGACAGGACCACAATGAGCAGTTCTTC. This chain connects TRBV5-4 to TRBJ2-1; TRBD1 matches 8 bases. Losses at the gene ends were 5 bases for V and 5 bases for J; bases not matched to a gene: 15. This CDR3 contains 17 residues. CDR1 SGHNT and CDR2 YYREEE come from the germline V gene (reference sequence).

In this sample, this clone turned up a few times. This chain joins TRBV6-1 and TRBJ1-5, with TRBD1 as a possible D gene (6 bases). The germline V and J ends were trimmed by 9 bases and 6 bases, with 12 bases remaining between them. Looked up from germline, CDR1 is MNHNS and CDR2 is SASEGT. The CDR3 sequence is 12 residues long. CDR3 loop: CARGQLTQPQHF. In DNA form, the CDR3 reads TGTGCCAGAGGACAGCTCACTCAGCCCCAGCATTTT.

This chain connects TRBV19 to TRBJ1-1; 7 positions agree with TRBD1. The CDR3 has 16 residues. The ends lost 9 bases at V and 6 bases at J; junction bases unmatched: 19. Germline loops: CDR1 LNHDA, CDR2 SQIVND (reference sequence). For the CDR3, the DNA is TGTGCCAGCATAAATCGAGAGACAGGGAGGATCGCTGAAGCTTTCTTT. It yields the protein CASINRETGRIAEAFF.

The chain links TRBV18 to TRBJ1-1; 10 nucleotides align to TRBD1. The germline V gene encodes CDR1 KGHSH and CDR2 LQKENI. V shed 2 bases, J shed 1 base, and the junction held 7 bases outside the gene matches. The CDR3 loop spans 17 amino acids. CDR3 region: CASSPWDRGVSNTEAFF. In nucleotides, the CDR3 is TGTGCCAGCTCACCATGGGACAGGGGAGTCTCGAACACTGAAGCTTTCTTT.

The chain recombines TRBV9 with TRBJ1-6, with D possibly TRBD1 on 6 matching bases. Germline lookup yields CDR1 SGDLS and CDR2 YYNGEE. Trimming left V 0 bases short and J 6 bases short, with 10 bases between. The CDR3 is made up of 15 amino acids. In DNA form, the CDR3 reads TGTGCCAGCAGCGTAGGAGGGGGTGGTAATTCACCCCTCCACTTT. It yields the protein CASSVGGGGNSPLHF.

The chain carries TRBV5-1 and TRBJ2-1, with 10 bases aligning to TRBD2. V dropped 0 bases and J dropped 6; count of bases not matched to a gene: 12. The CDR3 spans 18 residues. The germline CDR1 and CDR2 sequences are SGHRS and YFSETQ. The CDR3 DNA reads TGCGCCAGCAGCTTGGCGGGGACTAGCGTAAAAGGTATCAATGAGCAGTTCTTC. Amino acids: CASSLAGTSVKGINEQFF. Supplemented by reference TRBV5-1 and TRBJ2-1, the full variable domain reads KAGVTQTPRYLIKTRGQQVTLSCSPISGHRSVSWYQQTPGQGLQFLFEYFSETQRNKGNFPGRFSGRQFSNSRSEMNVSTLELGDSALYLCASSLAGTSVKGINEQFFGPGTRLTVL.

The V call is TRBV27, the J call TRBJ2-7, with a possible D match to TRBD2 (6 bases). This CDR3 spans 14 amino acids. Germline V gene lookup returns CDR1 MNHEY and CDR2 SMNVEV (reference sequence). The ends were cut back, 2 bases at V and 2 bases at J, with 10 bases in the middle. The CDR3 is CASSLGGKPYEQYF. The CDR3 coding sequence is TGTGCCAGCAGTTTAGGGGGGAAACCCTACGAGCAGTACTTC.

In its sample, this clone was seen a few times. The V and J genes are TRBV27 and TRBJ1-2; D may be TRBD1 (5 bases). Germline loops: CDR1 MNHEY, CDR2 SMNVEV (reference sequence). The V and J ends lost 4 bases and 4 bases respectively, with 10 bases between them. The CDR3 has 13 residues. The CDR3 bases are TGTGCCAGCAGTTGGAGGGGCGGCTATGGCTACACCTTC. This encodes CASSWRGGYGYTF.

V gene TRBV7-6 combines with J gene TRBJ2-7; 10 bases agree with TRBD2. Looked up from germline, CDR1 is SGHVS and CDR2 is FNYEAQ. Trimming took 2 bases from V and 2 from J; bases not matched to a gene: 3. This CDR3 spans 15 amino acids. The CDR3 bases are TGTGCCAGCAGCTTAACTAGCGGGGAGACCTACGAGCAGTACTTC. This sequence encodes CASSLTSGETYEQYF.